Each of the 17 T cell receptor beta chains below was sequenced from the same sample in a study of control samples from healthy donors and cancer patients. Sequencing used immunoSEQ multiplex PCR; TCRdb keeps in-frame clones, though not all of them. The table includes some 150,000 clones, roughly 94% detected once. Material for sequencing was blood. These receptors were obtained from a man aged 35 to 55 in good health.

Details on this clone: The sample has other DNA sequences that encode this CDR3 too. The CDR3 here is CASSLRGSTEAFF. CDR3 in DNA: TGTGCCAGCAGTTTAAGGGGATCTACTGAAGCTTTCTTT. V is TRBV27 and J is TRBJ1-1; possibly TRBD1 for D (5 bases). This CDR3 spans 13 amino acids. Trimming left V 2 bases short and J 5 bases short, with 9 bases between. Germline V gene data show CDR1 as MNHEY and CDR2 as SMNVEV (reference sequence).

The rearrangement links TRBV18 to TRBJ2-7; 9 bases map to TRBD1. The CDR3 runs 14 residues. Germline V gene lookup returns CDR1 KGHSH and CDR2 LQKENI. The V gene end was trimmed by 8 bases and the J gene end by 3 bases; junction bases not matched to a gene: 8. CDR3 coding DNA: TGTGCCAGCACGGGACAGGGAACCATCTACGAGCAGTACTTC. Translation gives CASTGQGTIYEQYF.

The chain uses TRBV30 and TRBJ1-1, with D uncertain. V gave up 1 base and J gave up 0 bases, with 6 bases separating them. The germline CDR1 and CDR2 sequences are GTSNPN and SVGIG (reference sequence). This CDR3 has 13 amino acids. For the CDR3, the DNA is TGTGCCTGGAGTGCGGGAGTGAACACTGAAGCTTTCTTT. It translates to CAWSAGVNTEAFF.

The V gene is TRBV2, the J gene TRBJ2-1; no firm D call. Trimming took off 7 bases at V and 0 bases at J, with 16 bases between the two ends. Germline V gives CDR1 SNHLY, CDR2 FYNNEI. The CDR3 is made up of 16 amino acids. The CDR3 nucleotides are TGTGCCAGCACCTCCAACGGGCTATCCTCCTACAATGAGCAGTTCTTC. Protein sequence: CASTSNGLSSYNEQFF.

V usage is TRBV5-1 and J usage is TRBJ2-3, with a possible D match to TRBD2 (5 bases). The CDR3 length is 16 residues. The V gene's germline CDR1 is SGHRS and CDR2 YFSETQ. Trimming cost V 4 bases and J 2 bases, with 17 bases left between them. DNA of the CDR3: TGCGCCAGCAGCGCGTGGGGTAGGAGGAACACAGATACGCAGTATTTT. Protein product: CASSAWGRRNTDTQYF.

The chain employs TRBV5-4 and TRBJ2-5; D gene uncertain. The germline gives CDR1 SGHNT, CDR2 YYREEE (reference sequence). Deletions cut 4 bases from V and 1 base from J, with 11 bases between. CDR3 length: 14 residues. CDR3 region: CASSPGNGQETQYF. The CDR3 nucleotides read TGTGCCAGCAGCCCCGGTAATGGCCAAGAGACCCAGTACTTC.

The J gene is TRBJ1-5, the V gene TRBV23-1, with D possibly being TRBD1 (6 bases). TRBV23-1 is annotated as an ORF whose role is uncertain. The CDR3 is 15 residues long. Trimming removed 11 bases from V and 3 bases from J, with 20 bases in between. CDR3 residues: CAGPQGPRNNQPQHF. The CDR3 bases are TGCGCCGGGCCACAGGGACCCCGGAACAATCAGCCCCAGCATTTT.

V and J are TRBV12-3 or TRBV12-4 and TRBJ1-5, with TRBD1 as a possible D gene (6 bases). The CDR3 is 13 amino acids. The V gene lost 5 bases and the J gene lost 7 bases, with 12 bases spanning the gap. The CDR3 is CASSRGGQQPQHF. Written as DNA, the CDR3 is TGTGCCAGCAGTAGGGGGGGGCAGCAGCCCCAGCATTTT.

This clone has only one observation. The chain is built from TRBV9 and TRBJ2-2; 7 bases are shared with TRBD1. The V gene's germline CDR1 is SGDLS and CDR2 YYNGEE. The CDR3 has 12 amino acids. The V segment lost 6 bases and the J segment 6 bases; nucleotides outside the gene matches: 2. The CDR3 here is CASNQGAGELFF. Here the CDR3 DNA reads TGTGCCAGCAATCAGGGGGCCGGGGAGCTGTTTTTT.

The rearrangement joins TRBV11-3 to TRBJ2-2, with 11 bases that match TRBD2. The V gene's germline CDR1 is SGHNT and CDR2 YENEEA. The J segment lost 7 bases and the V segment lost 0 bases, leaving 10 bases of the junction unmatched. There are 18 residues in the CDR3. The CDR3 protein is CASSLDRIGTSGGGELFF. The CDR3 DNA follows: TGTGCCAGCAGCTTAGATCGGATTGGGACTAGCGGAGGCGGGGAGCTGTTTTTT.

This clone has only one observation. The chain combines TRBV2 with TRBJ2-7, with 10 bases that match TRBD1. CDR3 length equals 17 residues. CDR1 is SNHLY, CDR2 FYNNEI, per germline. V dropped 4 bases and J dropped 3; count of bases not matched to a gene: 12. This CDR3 reads CASSASLGDRGFYEQYF. The CDR3 DNA is TGTGCCAGCAGTGCGTCCCTAGGGGACAGGGGATTCTACGAGCAGTACTTC.

The CDR3 is CASRVKMGNTEAFF. CDR3 nucleotides: TGTGCCAGTAGAGTAAAGATGGGGAACACTGAAGCTTTCTTT. V and J are TRBV19 and TRBJ1-1; D gene unclear. The CDR3 covers 14 residues. Per germline, CDR1 LNHDA and CDR2 SQIVND (reference sequence). Trimming took off 6 bases at V and 1 base at J, with 12 bases between the two ends.

V usage is TRBV6-5 and J usage is TRBJ1-1; D is perhaps TRBD1 (5 bases). The V end lost 5 bases, the J end lost 4 bases, and 14 bases lay between the germline ends. Germline V gene data show CDR1 as MNHEY and CDR2 as SVGAGI. CDR3 length: 14 amino acids. CDR3 in amino acids: CASSPNQGSTEAFF. CDR3 DNA sequence: TGTGCCAGCAGTCCTAATCAGGGAAGCACTGAAGCTTTCTTT.

The chain joins TRBV9 to TRBJ1-2; D is unresolved. In germline, CDR1 is SGDLS, CDR2 YYNGEE. Trimming took 3 bases from V and 0 from J, leaving 12 bases between them. The CDR3 runs to 15 residues. CDR3 sequence: CASSAVPGPNYGYTF. The CDR3 DNA reads as TGTGCCAGCAGCGCCGTTCCGGGCCCTAACTATGGCTACACCTTC.

The chain links TRBV2 to TRBJ1-2, with D hard to call. V dropped 7 bases and J dropped 9 bases, with 15 bases sitting between them. The CDR3 runs to 12 residues. Germline assignment: CDR1 SNHLY and CDR2 FYNNEI. The CDR3 sequence is CASTEGTHRYTF. The CDR3 nucleotides read TGTGCCAGCACCGAGGGCACACATCGCTACACCTTC. The full variable domain, with the rest looked up from reference TRBV2 and TRBJ1-2, is EPEVTQTPSHQVTQMGQEVILRCVPISNHLYFYWYRQILGQKVEFLVSFYNNEISEKSEIFDDQFSVERPDGSNFTLKIRSTKLEDSAMYFCASTEGTHRYTFGSGTRLTVV.

This clone showed up just once. The CDR3 nucleotides read TGTGCCAGCTCACGAGGGGGCACTGAAGCTTTCTTT. Translation: CASSRGGTEAFF. The chain is built from TRBV18 and TRBJ1-1, with a tentative D call TRBD1 (6 bases). This CDR3 has 12 residues. Looked up from germline, CDR1 is KGHSH and CDR2 is LQKENI. V was pared by 4 bases and J by 4 bases, with 7 bases between.

Here the CDR3 reads CASRNQGYEQYF. Written as DNA, the CDR3 is TGTGCCAGCAGGAACCAAGGCTACGAGCAGTACTTC. The rearrangement joins TRBV28 to TRBJ2-7; no definite D call. V lost 6 bases and J 3 bases, leaving 9 bases between the germline ends. This CDR3 spans 12 amino acids. The germline gives CDR1 MDHEN, CDR2 SYDVKM.